This T cell receptor beta chain was recorded in a study of blood T cell repertoires in COVID-19. About the study: All recovered Cohort 3 donors got two negative PCRs, got clearance, or saw symptom resolution. Some COVID-19 samples were acute and others convalescent; all came from the United States, Italy and Spain.

Grouping used clinical history reported by participants in a survey and questionnaire. Germline V gene lookup returns CDR1 MNHEY and CDR2 SVGAGI. The CDR3 is 12 residues long. The germline V and J ends were trimmed by 2 bases and 6 bases, with 7 bases remaining between them. How the authors handled the data: Counts of nucleated cells, estimated from reference gene primer amplification, were obtained. Here immunoSEQ multiplex PCR was the method, and the copy in TCRdb shows in-frame clones only, minus some. The V and J calls and clone size come from that table; D and trimming were worked out from the DNA. The data contain around 190,000 clones, 70% to 90% of them singletons.

This sequence was found in a woman aged 40-49 years in a cohort exposed to, infected with or recovered from COVID-19 (not recorded which). Specimen: PBMCs or T cells enriched from blood (not recorded which). The chain couples TRBV6-5 to TRBJ1-1, with a tentative D call TRBD1 (6 bases). The CDR3 nucleotides are TGTGCCAGCAGTTACGGGGGCCCTGAAGCTTTCTTT. This gives the protein CASSYGGPEAFF.